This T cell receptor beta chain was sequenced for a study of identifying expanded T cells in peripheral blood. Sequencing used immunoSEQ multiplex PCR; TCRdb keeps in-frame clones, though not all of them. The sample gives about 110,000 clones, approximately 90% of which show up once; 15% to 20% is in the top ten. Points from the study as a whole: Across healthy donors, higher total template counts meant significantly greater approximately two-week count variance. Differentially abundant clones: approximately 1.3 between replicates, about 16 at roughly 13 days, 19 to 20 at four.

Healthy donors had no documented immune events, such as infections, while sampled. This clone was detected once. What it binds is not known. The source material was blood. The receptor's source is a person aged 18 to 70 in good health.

CDR3 in amino acids: CASKPGQGGYEQYF. CDR3 coding DNA: TGTGCCAGTAAGCCGGGACAGGGGGGGTACGAGCAGTACTTC. This chain connects TRBV19 to TRBJ2-7; 11 positions match TRBD1. This CDR3 comprises 14 residues. The V segment lost 7 bases and the J segment 4 bases; nucleotides outside the gene matches: 6. The V gene's germline CDR1 is LNHDA and CDR2 SQIVND (reference sequence).